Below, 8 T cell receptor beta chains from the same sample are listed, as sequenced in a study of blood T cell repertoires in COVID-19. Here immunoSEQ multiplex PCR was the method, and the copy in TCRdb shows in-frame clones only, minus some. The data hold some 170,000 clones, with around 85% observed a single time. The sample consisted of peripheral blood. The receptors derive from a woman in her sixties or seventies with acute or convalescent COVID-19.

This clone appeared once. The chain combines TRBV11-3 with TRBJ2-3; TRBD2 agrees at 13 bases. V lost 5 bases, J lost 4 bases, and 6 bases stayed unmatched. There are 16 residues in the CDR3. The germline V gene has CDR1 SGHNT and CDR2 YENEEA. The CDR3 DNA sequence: TGTGCCAGCAGCCCCGGGACTAGCGGGACGTCAGATACGCAGTATTTT. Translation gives CASSPGTSGTSDTQYF.

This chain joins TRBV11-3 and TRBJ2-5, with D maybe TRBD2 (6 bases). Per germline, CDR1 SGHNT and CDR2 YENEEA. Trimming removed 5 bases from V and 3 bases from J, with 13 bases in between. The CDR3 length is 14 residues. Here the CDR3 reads CASSQPRREETQYF. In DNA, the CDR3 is TGTGCCAGCAGCCAACCTAGGAGGGAAGAGACCCAGTACTTC.

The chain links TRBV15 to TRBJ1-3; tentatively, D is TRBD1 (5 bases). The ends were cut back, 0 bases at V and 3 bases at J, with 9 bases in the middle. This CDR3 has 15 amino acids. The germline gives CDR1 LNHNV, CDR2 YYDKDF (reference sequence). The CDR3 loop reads CATSRDGGVGNTIYF. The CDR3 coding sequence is TGTGCCACCAGCAGAGATGGGGGGGTTGGAAACACCATATATTTT.

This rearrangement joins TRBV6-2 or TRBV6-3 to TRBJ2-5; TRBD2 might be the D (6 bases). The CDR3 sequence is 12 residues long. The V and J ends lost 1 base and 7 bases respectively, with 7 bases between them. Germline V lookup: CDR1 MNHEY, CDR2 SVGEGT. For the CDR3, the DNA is TGTGCCAGCAGTTACTGGGAGGCGACCCAGTACTTC. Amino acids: CASSYWEATQYF.

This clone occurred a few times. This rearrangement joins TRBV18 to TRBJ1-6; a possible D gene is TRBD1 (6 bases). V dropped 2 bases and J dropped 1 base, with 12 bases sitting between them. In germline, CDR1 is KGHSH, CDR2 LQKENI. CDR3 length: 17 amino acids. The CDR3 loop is CASSPAPRGSYNSPLHF. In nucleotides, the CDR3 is TGTGCCAGCTCACCAGCCCCCAGGGGATCCTATAATTCACCCCTCCACTTT.

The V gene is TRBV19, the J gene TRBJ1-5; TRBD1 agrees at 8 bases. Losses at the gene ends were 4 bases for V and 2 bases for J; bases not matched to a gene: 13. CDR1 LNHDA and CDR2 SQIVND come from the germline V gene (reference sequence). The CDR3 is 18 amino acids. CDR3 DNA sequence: TGTGCCAGTAGTACCGACGGACAGGGCTTAGTGGGCAATCAGCCCCAGCATTTT. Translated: CASSTDGQGLVGNQPQHF.

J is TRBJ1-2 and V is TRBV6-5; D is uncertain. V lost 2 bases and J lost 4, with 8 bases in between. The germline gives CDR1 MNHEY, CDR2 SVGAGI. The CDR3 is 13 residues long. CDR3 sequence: CASSYAPGYGYTF. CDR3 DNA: TGTGCCAGCAGTTACGCCCCGGGCTATGGCTACACCTTC.

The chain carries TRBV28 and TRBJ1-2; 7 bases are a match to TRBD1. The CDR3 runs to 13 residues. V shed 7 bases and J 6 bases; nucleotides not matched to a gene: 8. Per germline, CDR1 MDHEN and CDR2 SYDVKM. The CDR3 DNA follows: TGTGCCAGCACCTCGACAGGGAAGGATGGCTACACCTTC. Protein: CASTSTGKDGYTF.